A single sample gave rise to the 26 T cell receptor beta chains below, sequenced in a study of blood T cell repertoires in COVID-19. Only in-frame clones appear in the TCRdb table, and some are missing; sequencing was by immunoSEQ multiplex PCR. The sample lists about 210,000 clones; around 85% were seen once. Sequencing was done on a sample of peripheral blood. These receptors all stem from a woman aged 70 to 79 with COVID-19, enrolled during active disease.

This chain joins TRBV9 and TRBJ1-1, with D tentatively TRBD1 (6 bases). The CDR3 spans 13 residues. The V end lost 2 bases, the J end lost 7 bases, and 12 bases lay between the germline ends. Germline loops: CDR1 SGDLS, CDR2 YYNGEE. CDR3 nucleotides: TGTGCCAGCAGCGTCGGGGGGCCTGGTGAAGCTTTCTTT. Encoded protein: CASSVGGPGEAFF. The full variable domain, in which reference TRBV9 and TRBJ1-1 provide the parts outside the CDR3, is DSGVTQTPKHLITATGQRVTLRCSPRSGDLSVYWYQQSLDQGLQFLIQYYNGEERAKGNILERFSAQQFPDLHSELNLSSLELGDSALYFCASSVGGPGEAFFGQGTRLTVV.

The rearrangement joins TRBV9 to TRBJ1-3, with a possible D match to TRBD1 (6 bases). V lost 3 bases to trimming and J lost 0 bases, with 13 bases between them. Germline values: CDR1 SGDLS, CDR2 YYNGEE. CDR3 length: 16 residues. The CDR3 DNA reads TGTGCCAGCAGCGCCGAGGACAGACTCTCTGGAAACACCATATATTTT. This gives the protein CASSAEDRLSGNTIYF.

The rearrangement uses TRBV29-1 and TRBJ2-2, with TRBD1 as a possible D gene (5 bases). Germline assignment: CDR1 SQVTM and CDR2 ANQGSEA. V gave up 0 bases and J gave up 0 bases, with 11 bases separating them. The CDR3 is made up of 16 amino acids. The CDR3 spells CSVEDNGRANTGELFF. CDR3 DNA: TGCAGCGTTGAAGATAATGGCAGGGCGAACACCGGGGAGCTGTTTTTT.

The chain carries TRBV2 and TRBJ1-1; D possibly corresponds to TRBD1 (6 bases). V was cut by 6 bases and J by 5 bases, with 13 bases left in between. CDR1 and CDR2 from the germline V gene are SNHLY and FYNNEI. CDR3 size: 13 residues. The CDR3 spells CASSVTGTTEAFF. The CDR3 region has the DNA TGTGCCAGCAGCGTTACAGGGACAACTGAAGCTTTCTTT.

The J gene is TRBJ1-1, the V gene TRBV7-6; TRBD1 aligns across 8 bases. The germline V gene has CDR1 SGHVS and CDR2 FNYEAQ. With 1 base clipped from V and 5 bases from J, the junction kept 9 bases outside the gene matches. This CDR3 is built from 16 residues. Here the CDR3 DNA reads TGTGCCAGCAGCTTAGAAGGGGCAGGGGGCGGGACTGAAGCTTTCTTT. Translating it yields CASSLEGAGGGTEAFF.

This sequence joins TRBV5-1 and TRBJ2-2; a weak D match, TRBD2 (6 bases). CDR3 length: 16 amino acids. Trimming took 0 bases from V and 5 from J, leaving 14 bases between them. From germline, CDR1 is SGHRS and CDR2 YFSETQ. In nucleotides, the CDR3 is TGCGCCAGCAGCTTGGACCTAGCGTATCGAACCGGGGAGCTGTTTTTT. Protein: CASSLDLAYRTGELFF.

The V gene is TRBV6-5, the J gene TRBJ2-3, with D unclear. CDR1 is MNHEY, CDR2 SVGAGI, per germline. This CDR3 contains 14 residues. V dropped 7 bases and J dropped 0 bases, with 11 bases sitting between them. CDR3 sequence (DNA): TGTGCCAGCAACATACAAACGAGCACAGATACGCAGTATTTT. Translation gives CASNIQTSTDTQYF.

This chain uses TRBV5-6 with TRBJ1-3, with D perhaps matching TRBD1 (5 bases). In germline, CDR1 is SGHDT, CDR2 YYEEEE. The CDR3 sequence is 14 residues long. V was pared by 4 bases and J by 3 bases, with 11 bases between. CDR3 sequence: CASSGRGGGNTIYF. The CDR3 nucleotides are TGTGCCAGCAGCGGAAGGGGTGGTGGAAACACCATATATTTT.

This clone has just a few counts. The chain carries TRBV19 and TRBJ1-6, with 10 positions matching TRBD1. The CDR3 runs 16 residues. Germline lookup yields CDR1 LNHDA and CDR2 SQIVND (reference sequence). The V and J ends lost 4 bases and 4 bases, in that order; junction bases with no gene match: 4. CDR3 sequence reads: CASSSRDRGYNSPLHF. In DNA, the CDR3 is TGTGCCAGTAGTAGCCGGGACAGGGGTTATAATTCACCCCTCCACTTT.

The chain carries TRBV9 and TRBJ2-1, with D possibly being TRBD1 (5 bases). The ends were cut back, 0 bases at V and 3 bases at J, with 13 bases in the middle. The CDR3 runs to 16 residues. Germline CDR1 and CDR2: SGDLS and YYNGEE. The CDR3 region has the DNA TGTGCCAGCAGCGTAGCTTCAGGGATTGTCTACAATGAGCAGTTCTTC. Translated, it gives CASSVASGIVYNEQFF.

The chain carries TRBV10-3 and TRBJ1-1, with D possibly TRBD1 on 6 matching bases. Trimming left V 2 bases short and J 3 bases short, with 16 bases between. The CDR3 consists of 16 residues. Germline CDR1 is ENHRY and CDR2 is SYGVKD. The CDR3 protein is CAISETGMGGYTEAFF. In DNA, the CDR3 is TGTGCCATCAGTGAGACAGGGATGGGAGGGTACACTGAAGCTTTCTTT.

The chain couples TRBV10-3 to TRBJ2-7; 9 nucleotides agree with TRBD2. V shed 10 bases and J 0 bases; nucleotides not matched to a gene: 7. Germline V gene lookup returns CDR1 ENHRY and CDR2 SYGVKD. The CDR3 totals 14 residues. CDR3 sequence reads: CATQTSGDSYEQYF. The CDR3, as DNA: TGTGCCACCCAGACTAGCGGTGACTCCTACGAGCAGTACTTC.

The gene calls are TRBV5-6 and TRBJ1-2; D possibly corresponds to TRBD1 (6 bases). This CDR3 is built from 14 residues. Germline V CDR1 and CDR2: SGHDT, YYEEEE. Trimming took 4 bases from V and 2 from J, leaving 12 bases between them. DNA for the CDR3: TGTGCCAGCAGCCCCCCCACAGGGAACTATGGCTACACCTTC. Protein product: CASSPPTGNYGYTF.

V is TRBV2 and J is TRBJ1-4; no clear D. CDR1 SNHLY and CDR2 FYNNEI come from the germline V gene. Trimming pared 5 bases from V and 0 bases from J, leaving 13 bases between. The CDR3 spans 16 residues. CDR3 loop: CASSFRQVSTNEKLFF. The CDR3 bases are TGTGCCAGCAGTTTCCGGCAGGTCTCAACTAATGAAAAACTGTTTTTT.

The rearrangement joins TRBV21-1 to TRBJ1-2. TRBV21-1 is marked as a pseudogene. This CDR3 spans 15 amino acids. The CDR3 DNA is TGTGCCAGCAGCACGGCGGGACGGATGATCTATGGCTACACCTTC. The encoded protein is CASSTAGRMIYGYTF.

The chain links TRBV19 to TRBJ1-2, with D possibly matching TRBD1 (6 bases). Trimming cost V 7 bases and J 2 bases, with 14 bases left between them. The CDR3 has 14 amino acids. Germline lookup yields CDR1 LNHDA and CDR2 SQIVND (reference sequence). The CDR3 spells CASTPDRTNYGYTF. In DNA form, the CDR3 reads TGTGCCAGTACTCCGGACAGAACCAACTATGGCTACACCTTC.

This clone showed up just a few times. CDR3 amino acids: CASSQENRYTGELFF. In DNA form, the CDR3 reads TGTGCCAGCAGCCAAGAGAACAGGTACACCGGGGAGCTGTTTTTT. This chain joins TRBV3-1 (or the pseudogene TRBV3-2) and TRBJ2-2; weak D call: TRBD1 (5 bases). The length of the CDR3 is 15 residues. Germline lookup yields CDR1 LGHDT and CDR2 YNNKEL (reference sequence). V gave up 0 bases and J gave up 3 bases, with 8 bases separating them.

This clone was seen a single time. This chain connects TRBV18 to TRBJ2-5, with 10 positions matching TRBD1. The V and J ends lost 2 bases and 5 bases, in that order; junction bases with no gene match: 11. Germline CDR1 is KGHSH and CDR2 is LQKENI. The CDR3 length is 17 residues. CDR3 loop: CASSPSLRDRGGETQYF. The CDR3 nucleotides read TGTGCCAGCTCACCATCCCTCAGGGACAGGGGCGGGGAGACCCAGTACTTC.

The chain joins TRBV19 to TRBJ2-4, with a possible D match to TRBD2 (5 bases). Between the trimmed V and J ends, which lost 5 bases and 5 bases, there was a span of 13 bases. The CDR3 extends over 14 amino acids. The V gene's germline CDR1 is LNHDA and CDR2 SQIVND (reference sequence). The CDR3 region has the DNA TGTGCCAGTAGTTTTCGGCTAGCTCAAAACATTCAGTACTTC. Amino acids: CASSFRLAQNIQYF.

The chain recombines TRBV7-2 with TRBJ2-5; the D gene is possibly TRBD1 (5 bases). The V gene lost 0 bases and the J gene lost 7 bases, with 12 bases spanning the gap. Germline lookup yields CDR1 SGHTA and CDR2 FQGNSA. The CDR3 loop spans 14 amino acids. The CDR3 region has the DNA TGTGCCAGCAGCTTAGCCCCAGGGCCCGGGACCCAGTACTTC. This gives the protein CASSLAPGPGTQYF.

The chain employs TRBV11-3 and TRBJ2-5; 11 bases are a match to TRBD1. The CDR3 has 14 residues. Germline CDR1 reads SGHNT; CDR2 reads YENEEA. V lost 5 bases and J lost 4; bases outside the gene matches: 3. CDR3 in amino acids: CASSTDRGLETQYF. In DNA form, the CDR3 reads TGTGCCAGCAGCACGGACAGGGGGCTAGAGACCCAGTACTTC.

The chain has TRBV19 and TRBJ2-7; D gene uncertain. Germline CDR1 is LNHDA and CDR2 is SQIVND (reference sequence). Trimming pared 3 bases from V and 3 bases from J, leaving 3 bases between. CDR3 length: 11 amino acids. The CDR3 region is CASSIGYEQYF. The CDR3, as DNA: TGTGCCAGTAGTATCGGCTACGAGCAGTACTTC.

The V gene is TRBV29-1, the J gene TRBJ2-7; 10 bases are shared with TRBD2. Per germline, CDR1 SQVTM and CDR2 ANQGSEA. CDR3 length: 13 amino acids. The trim removed 5 bases at V and 3 bases at J, leaving 4 bases unmatched. The CDR3 loop is CSVKASGGYEQYF. CDR3 nucleotide sequence: TGCAGCGTTAAGGCTAGCGGGGGCTACGAGCAGTACTTC.

This clone has more than one count but fewer than ten. The chain employs TRBV5-6 and TRBJ1-5, with D perhaps matching TRBD1 (6 bases). Per the germline V gene, CDR1 is SGHDT and CDR2 is YYEEEE. V lost 4 bases, J lost 2 bases, and 13 bases lay in between. The CDR3 contains 15 residues. For the CDR3, the DNA is TGTGCCAGCAGCACCGCGGGGGCTCGCAATCAGCCCCAGCATTTT. This encodes CASSTAGARNQPQHF.

This rearrangement joins TRBV6-2 or TRBV6-3 to TRBJ1-1; 8 bases align to TRBD1. V lost 4 bases, J lost 1 base, and 11 bases stayed unmatched. Germline values: CDR1 MNHEY, CDR2 SVGEGT. The CDR3 has 17 amino acids. The CDR3 sequence: CASSFYSRQGWNTEAFF. CDR3 coding DNA: TGTGCCAGCAGTTTTTATTCGCGACAGGGGTGGAACACTGAAGCTTTCTTT.

The J gene is TRBJ1-3, the V gene TRBV6-5; D is possibly TRBD1 (6 bases). Germline CDR1 reads MNHEY; CDR2 reads SVGAGI. Trimming took off 4 bases at V and 3 bases at J, with 10 bases between the two ends. The length of the CDR3 is 14 residues. The CDR3 here is CASSSGGLGNTIYF. CDR3 nucleotides: TGTGCCAGCAGTTCCGGGGGGCTTGGAAACACCATATATTTT.